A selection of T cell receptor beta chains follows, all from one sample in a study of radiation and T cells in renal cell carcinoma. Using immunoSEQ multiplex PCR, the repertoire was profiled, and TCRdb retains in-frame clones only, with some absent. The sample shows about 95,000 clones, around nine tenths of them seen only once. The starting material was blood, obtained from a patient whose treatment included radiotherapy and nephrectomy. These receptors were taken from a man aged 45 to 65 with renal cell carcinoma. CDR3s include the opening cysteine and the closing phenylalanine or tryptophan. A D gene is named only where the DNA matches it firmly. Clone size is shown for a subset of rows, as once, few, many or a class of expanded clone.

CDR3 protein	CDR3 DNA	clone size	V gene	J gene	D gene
CASSEPLGQRNQPQHF	TGTGCCAGCAGTGAGCCGTTGGGACAGCGCAATCAGCCCCAGCATTTT	.	TRBV6-1	TRBJ1-5	TRBD1
CAWTDRGYTDTQYF	TGTGCCTGGACGGACAGGGGGTACACAGATACGCAGTATTTT	.	TRBV30	TRBJ2-3	TRBD1
CASSNGLAGDTTQYF	TGTGCCAGCAGCAACGGACTAGCGGGTGACACGACCCAGTACTTC	.	TRBV27	TRBJ2-5	TRBD2
CATPPRIQETQYF	TGTGCCACCCCCCCTAGGATACAAGAGACCCAGTACTTC	.	TRBV27	TRBJ2-5	.
CASSPLQGANTEAFF	TGTGCCAGCAGCCCCCTACAGGGGGCGAACACTGAAGCTTTCTTT	.	TRBV7-3	TRBJ1-1	TRBD1
CATKVSGVGDTQYF	TGCGCCACCAAGGTGTCGGGGGTCGGAGATACGCAGTATTTT	.	TRBV5-1	TRBJ2-3	.
CASSTDRSNYGYTF	TGTGCCAGTAGTACGGACAGATCTAACTATGGCTACACCTTC	.	TRBV19	TRBJ1-2	.
CASSLVYRFQETQYF	TGTGCCAGCAGCTTAGTCTACAGGTTCCAAGAGACCCAGTACTTC	.	TRBV7-2	TRBJ2-5	.
CASSRTAGVNYEQYF	TGCGCCAGCAGCCGGACTGCGGGCGTAAACTACGAGCAGTACTTC	once	TRBV5-1	TRBJ2-7	.
CASRRTVREETQYF	TGCGCCAGCAGACGAACCGTTAGGGAAGAGACCCAGTACTTC	few	TRBV5-1	TRBJ2-5	.
CASSLADRSITEAFF	TGCGCCAGCAGCTTGGCCGACAGGTCTATAACTGAAGCTTTCTTT	.	TRBV5-1	TRBJ1-1	.
CASSQVGVGTDTQYF	TGCGCCAGCAGCCAAGTTGGGGTGGGCACAGATACGCAGTATTTT	.	TRBV4-1	TRBJ2-3	.
CASSQDLIRAANTEAFF	TGCGCCAGCAGCCAAGATCTAATTCGGGCGGCGAACACTGAAGCTTTCTTT	.	TRBV4-3	TRBJ1-1	.
CASSYLDSSSYEQYF	TGTGCCAGCAGTTACTTAGACTCAAGCTCCTACGAGCAGTACTTC	.	TRBV6-6	TRBJ2-7	.
CASTRLAGERGYEQYF	TGTGCCAGCACACGACTAGCGGGAGAGAGGGGGTACGAGCAGTACTTC	.	TRBV2	TRBJ2-7	TRBD2
CASSEKASDEQYF	TGTGCTAGCAGCGAAAAAGCCAGCGACGAGCAGTACTTC	.	TRBV7-7	TRBJ2-7	.
CASSADRVPYEQYF	TGTGCCAGCAGCGCCGACAGGGTCCCCTACGAGCAGTACTTC	.	TRBV5-4	TRBJ2-7	TRBD1
CASSSSLEAFF	TGTGCCAGCAGTTCAAGTCTTGAAGCTTTCTTT	.	TRBV27	TRBJ1-1	.
CASSLLTGIDYNEQFF	TGTGCCAGCAGTCTCTTGACAGGGATAGACTACAATGAGCAGTTCTTC	.	TRBV28	TRBJ2-1	TRBD1
CASSVAPRNTEAFF	TGTGCCAGCAGCGTAGCACCCAGGAACACTGAAGCTTTCTTT	few	TRBV9	TRBJ1-1	.
CASSSTGTSGGWGETQYF	TGTGCCAGCAGTTCCACCGGGACTAGCGGAGGATGGGGAGAGACCCAGTACTTC	once	TRBV27	TRBJ2-5	TRBD2
CASSLGPARGRGELFF	TGCGCCAGCAGCTTGGGGCCCGCCAGGGGGCGCGGGGAGCTGTTTTTT	.	TRBV5-1	TRBJ2-2	TRBD1
CASSVRGAPQETQYF	TGTGCCAGCAGCGTAAGGGGTGCCCCACAAGAGACCCAGTACTTC	.	TRBV9	TRBJ2-5	.
CASSFEGVYSEKLFF	TGTGCCAGCAGCTTTGAGGGGGTTTATAGTGAAAAACTGTTTTTT	.	TRBV5-5	TRBJ1-4	.
CASGPEFSSGANVLTF	TGCGCCAGCGGCCCGGAATTCTCCTCTGGGGCCAACGTCCTGACTTTC	.	TRBV5-1	TRBJ2-6	.
CASSEALDGVAGELFF	TGTGCCAGCAGTGAAGCGCTTGACGGGGTGGCCGGGGAGCTGTTTTTT	.	TRBV2	TRBJ2-2	.
CASSPRGDYEQYF	TGTGCCAGCAGTCCCCGTGGGGACTACGAGCAGTACTTC	.	TRBV27	TRBJ2-7	.
CASSLGRGLGGYTF	TGTGCCAGCAGCTTAGGCAGGGGGCTCGGTGGCTACACCTTC	.	TRBV7-9	TRBJ1-2	TRBD1
CASSSIDREETQYF	TGTGCCAGCAGTTCAATTGACAGGGAAGAGACCCAGTACTTC	.	TRBV27	TRBJ2-5	TRBD1
CASSQELTGGGHTQYF	TGTGCCAGCAGCCAAGAGCTAACGGGGGGCGGGCATACGCAGTATTTT	.	TRBV4-2	TRBJ2-3	.
CASSRLYEQYF	TGTGCCAGCAGCCGACTCTACGAGCAGTACTTC	.	TRBV11-2	TRBJ2-7	.
CASSLPATGFSNEQFF	TGTGCCAGCAGTTTACCGGCAACAGGGTTCTCCAATGAGCAGTTCTTC	.	TRBV28	TRBJ2-1	.
CASSLGGTTEQFF	TGCGCCAGCAGCTTGGGGGGGACCACTGAGCAGTTCTTC	.	TRBV5-1	TRBJ2-1	.
CASSYTSLAGSYEQYF	TGTGCCAGCAGTTACACTTCCCTGGCAGGCTCCTACGAGCAGTACTTC	.	TRBV6-5	TRBJ2-7	.
CASSRSNRNQPQHF	TGTGCCAGCAGTCGTAGTAATCGCAATCAGCCCCAGCATTTT	.	TRBV6-5	TRBJ1-5	.
CASSVGVDEQFF	TGTGCCAGCAGCGTGGGGGTCGATGAGCAGTTCTTC	.	TRBV9	TRBJ2-1	.
CASSLVAPHRAINTEAFF	TGTGCCAGCAGCTTAGTTGCCCCTCACAGGGCGATAAACACTGAAGCTTTCTTT	.	TRBV11-3	TRBJ1-1	.
CASSPGPGADSGYTF	TGCGCCAGCAGCCCGGGCCCAGGGGCGGATAGTGGCTACACCTTC	.	TRBV5-1	TRBJ1-2	.
CASSLRPGQGHEQFF	TGTGCCAGCAGCCTCCGACCGGGACAGGGGCATGAGCAGTTCTTC	.	TRBV4-2	TRBJ2-1	TRBD1
CASSEYRGGADTQYF	TGTGCCAGCAGTGAATATCGGGGGGGGGCCGATACGCAGTATTTT	.	TRBV25-1	TRBJ2-3	TRBD2
CASTHRSRGETQYF	TGTGCCAGCACACACCGATCCCGGGGGGAGACCCAGTACTTC	.	TRBV6-5	TRBJ2-5	.
CASSLDRGTGNTIYF	TGTGCCAGCAGCTTGGACAGGGGGACCGGAAACACCATATATTTT	.	TRBV5-5	TRBJ1-3	TRBD1
CASRSSGDSSEQYF	TGTGCCAGCAGGTCCTCGGGGGACTCAAGCGAGCAGTACTTC	.	TRBV6-1	TRBJ2-7	.
CASSSRGDWGTEAFF	TGTGCCAGCAGCTCCCGGGGGGATTGGGGCACTGAAGCTTTCTTT	few	TRBV7-8	TRBJ1-1	.
CATSRNAGPGRTQYF	TGTGCCACCAGCAGGAATGCGGGTCCCGGGAGGACCCAGTACTTC	.	TRBV15	TRBJ2-5	.
CAIKGGETSQETQYF	TGTGCCATCAAAGGGGGGGAGACGAGCCAAGAGACCCAGTACTTC	.	TRBV10-3	TRBJ2-5	.
CASRLTQSSGNTIYF	TGTGCCAGCAGACTGACTCAAAGCTCTGGAAACACCATATATTTT	.	TRBV6-5	TRBJ1-3	.
CASSPDRGYGYTF	TGTGCCAGCAGCCCAGACAGGGGCTATGGCTACACCTTC	.	TRBV11-2	TRBJ1-2	TRBD1
CASSIFGVVSGVYNSNEQFF	TGTGCCAGCAGCATTTTTGGGGTGGTTTCTGGGGTATACAATTCCAATGAGCAGTTCTTC	.	TRBV7-6	TRBJ2-1	.
CASSPPVGELEQFF	TGTGCCAGCAGCCCCCCTGTGGGAGAACTTGAGCAGTTCTTC	.	TRBV28	TRBJ2-1	.
CATRWTSGRYFIQYF	TGTGCCACCCGATGGACTAGCGGGAGATATTTCATTCAGTACTTC	.	TRBV6-5	TRBJ2-4	TRBD2
CASSSIWSRGNTGNTIYF	TGTGCCAGCAGCTCAATTTGGAGCAGGGGCAATACTGGAAACACCATATATTTT	.	TRBV5-4	TRBJ1-3	.
CAISESGVSGNTIYF	TGTGCCATCAGTGAGTCGGGGGTTTCTGGAAACACCATATATTTT	.	TRBV10-3	TRBJ1-3	.
CASSLGGGANEQFF	TGTGCCAGCAGCTTAGGCGGGGGGGCCAATGAGCAGTTCTTC	.	TRBV7-2	TRBJ2-1	TRBD2
CASSLAVRTGDYEQYF	TGCGCCAGCAGCTTGGCCGTCAGGACAGGGGACTACGAGCAGTACTTC	.	TRBV5-1	TRBJ2-7	TRBD1
CASSRGRASNQPQHF	TGTGCCAGCTCCCGGGGCCGGGCGAGCAATCAGCCCCAGCATTTT	.	TRBV28	TRBJ1-5	.
CASSSRGGFGELFF	TGTGCCAGCAGTTCGAGAGGGGGATTCGGGGAGCTGTTTTTT	.	TRBV6-6	TRBJ2-2	.
CASSSYKAGGRAEQYF	TGTGCCAGCAGTTCATATAAAGCGGGAGGGCGGGCCGAGCAGTACTTC	.	TRBV27	TRBJ2-7	TRBD2